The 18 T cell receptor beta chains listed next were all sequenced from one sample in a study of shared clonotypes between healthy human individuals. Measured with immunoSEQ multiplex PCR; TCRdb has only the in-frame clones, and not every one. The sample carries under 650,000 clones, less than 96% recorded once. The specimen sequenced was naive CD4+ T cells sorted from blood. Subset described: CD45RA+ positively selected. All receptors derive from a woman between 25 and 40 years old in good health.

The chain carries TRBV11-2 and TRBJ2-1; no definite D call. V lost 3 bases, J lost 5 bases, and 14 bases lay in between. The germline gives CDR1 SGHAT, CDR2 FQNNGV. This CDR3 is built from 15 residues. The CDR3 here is CASSFGPYGDNEQFF. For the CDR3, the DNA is TGTGCCAGCAGCTTCGGTCCCTACGGAGACAATGAGCAGTTCTTC.

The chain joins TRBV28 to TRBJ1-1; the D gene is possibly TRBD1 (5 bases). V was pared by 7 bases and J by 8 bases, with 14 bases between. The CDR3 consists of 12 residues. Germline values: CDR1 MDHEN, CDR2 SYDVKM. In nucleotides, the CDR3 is TGTGCCAGCATCCAGGGTCCCTCCGAAGCTTTCTTT. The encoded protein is CASIQGPSEAFF.

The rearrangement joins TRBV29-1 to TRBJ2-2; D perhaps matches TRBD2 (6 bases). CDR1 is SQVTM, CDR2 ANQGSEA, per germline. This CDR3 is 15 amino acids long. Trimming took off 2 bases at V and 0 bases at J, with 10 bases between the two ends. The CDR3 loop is CSVELATTNTGELFF. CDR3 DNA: TGCAGCGTTGAACTAGCGACCACGAACACCGGGGAGCTGTTTTTT.

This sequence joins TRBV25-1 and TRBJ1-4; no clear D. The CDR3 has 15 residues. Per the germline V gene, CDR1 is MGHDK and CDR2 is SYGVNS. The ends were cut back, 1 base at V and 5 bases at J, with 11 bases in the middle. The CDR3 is CASSELEGLNEKLFF. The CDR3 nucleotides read TGTGCCAGCAGTGAATTGGAAGGATTGAATGAAAAACTGTTTTTT.

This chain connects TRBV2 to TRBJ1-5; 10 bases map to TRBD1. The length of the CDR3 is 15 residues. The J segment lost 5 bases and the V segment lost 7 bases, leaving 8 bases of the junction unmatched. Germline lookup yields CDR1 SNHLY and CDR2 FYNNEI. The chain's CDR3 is CASTDRGLRDQPQHF. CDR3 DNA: TGTGCCAGCACCGACAGGGGGCTTCGGGATCAGCCCCAGCATTTT. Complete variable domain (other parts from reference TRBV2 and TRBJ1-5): EPEVTQTPSHQVTQMGQEVILRCVPISNHLYFYWYRQILGQKVEFLVSFYNNEISEKSEIFDDQFSVERPDGSNFTLKIRSTKLEDSAMYFCASTDRGLRDQPQHFGDGTRLSIL.

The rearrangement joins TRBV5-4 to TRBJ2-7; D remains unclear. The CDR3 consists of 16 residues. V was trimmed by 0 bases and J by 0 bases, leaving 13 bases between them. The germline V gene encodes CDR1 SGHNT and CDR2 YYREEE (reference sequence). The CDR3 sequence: CASSLAPGTTSYEQYF. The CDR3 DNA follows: TGTGCCAGCAGCTTGGCCCCGGGTACAACCTCCTACGAGCAGTACTTC.

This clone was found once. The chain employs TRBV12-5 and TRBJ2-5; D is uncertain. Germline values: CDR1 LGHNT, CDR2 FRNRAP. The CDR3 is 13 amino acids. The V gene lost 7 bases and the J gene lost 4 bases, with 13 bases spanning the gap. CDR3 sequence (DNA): TGTGCTAGTGCCCGAAGGTTAGGAGAGACCCAGTACTTC. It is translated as CASARRLGETQYF.

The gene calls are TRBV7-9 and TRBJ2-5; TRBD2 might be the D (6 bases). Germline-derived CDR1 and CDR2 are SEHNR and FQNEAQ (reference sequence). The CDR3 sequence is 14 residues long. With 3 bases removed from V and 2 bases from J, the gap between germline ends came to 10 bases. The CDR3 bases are TGTGCCAGCAGCTTTAGCGGCAGTCAAGAGACCCAGTACTTC. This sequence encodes CASSFSGSQETQYF.

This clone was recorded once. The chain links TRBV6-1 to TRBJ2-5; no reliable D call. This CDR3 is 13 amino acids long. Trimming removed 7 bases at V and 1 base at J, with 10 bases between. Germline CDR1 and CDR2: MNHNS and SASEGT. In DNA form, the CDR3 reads TGTGCCAGCACAAACAGACTCCAAGAGACCCAGTACTTC. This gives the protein CASTNRLQETQYF.

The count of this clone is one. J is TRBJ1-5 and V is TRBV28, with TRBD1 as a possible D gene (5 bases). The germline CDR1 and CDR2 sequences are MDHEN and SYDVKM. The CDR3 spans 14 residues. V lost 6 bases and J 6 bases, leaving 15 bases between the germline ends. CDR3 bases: TGTGCCAGCAGCCCGGACACTGGGATTCAGCCCCAGCATTTT. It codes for CASSPDTGIQPQHF.

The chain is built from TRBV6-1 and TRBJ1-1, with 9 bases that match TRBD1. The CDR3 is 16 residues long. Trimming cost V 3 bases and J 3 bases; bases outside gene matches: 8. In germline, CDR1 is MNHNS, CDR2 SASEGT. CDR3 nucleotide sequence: TGTGCCAGCAGTGATGTTACAGGGGGCGTGGACACTGAAGCTTTCTTT. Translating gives CASSDVTGGVDTEAFF.

The CDR3 DNA is TGTGCCTGGAGTTTTTCCCATTCCGAGCAGTACTTC. Its protein is CAWSFSHSEQYF. The genes are TRBV30 and TRBJ2-7; D uncertain. This CDR3 spans 12 amino acids. V was cut by 2 bases and J by 6 bases, with 11 bases left in between. Germline V lookup: CDR1 GTSNPN, CDR2 SVGIG (reference sequence). Combining the CDR3 with reference TRBV30 and TRBJ2-7 gives the whole variable domain SQTIHQWPATLVQPVGSPLSLECTVEGTSNPNLYWYRQAAGRGLQLLFYSVGIGQISSEVPQNLSASRPQDRQFILSSKKLLLSDSGFYLCAWSFSHSEQYFGPGTRLTVT.

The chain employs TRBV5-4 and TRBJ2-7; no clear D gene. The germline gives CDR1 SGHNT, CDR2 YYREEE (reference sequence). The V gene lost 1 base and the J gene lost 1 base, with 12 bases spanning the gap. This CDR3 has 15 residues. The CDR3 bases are TGTGCCAGCAGCTTGCCCTCATCACCGTCCTACGAGCAGTACTTC. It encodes CASSLPSSPSYEQYF.

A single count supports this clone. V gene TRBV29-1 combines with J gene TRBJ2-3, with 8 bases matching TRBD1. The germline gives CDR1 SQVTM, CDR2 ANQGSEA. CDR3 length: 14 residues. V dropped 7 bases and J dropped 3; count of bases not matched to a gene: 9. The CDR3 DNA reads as TGCAGCGCCGGACAGGGCCACGCGACAGATACGCAGTATTTT. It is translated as CSAGQGHATDTQYF.

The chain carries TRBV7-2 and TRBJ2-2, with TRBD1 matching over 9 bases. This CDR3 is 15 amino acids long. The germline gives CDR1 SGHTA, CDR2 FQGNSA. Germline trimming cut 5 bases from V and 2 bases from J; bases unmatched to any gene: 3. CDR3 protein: CASSKGQGNTGELFF. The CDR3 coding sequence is TGTGCCAGCAGCAAGGGACAGGGAAACACCGGGGAGCTGTTTTTT.

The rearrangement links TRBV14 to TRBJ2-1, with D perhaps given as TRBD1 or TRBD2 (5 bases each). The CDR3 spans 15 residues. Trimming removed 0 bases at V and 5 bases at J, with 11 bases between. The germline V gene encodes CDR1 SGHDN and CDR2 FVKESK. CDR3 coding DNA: TGTGCCAGCAGCCAAGATCCGGGGCGCAACAATGAGCAGTTCTTC. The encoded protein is CASSQDPGRNNEQFF.

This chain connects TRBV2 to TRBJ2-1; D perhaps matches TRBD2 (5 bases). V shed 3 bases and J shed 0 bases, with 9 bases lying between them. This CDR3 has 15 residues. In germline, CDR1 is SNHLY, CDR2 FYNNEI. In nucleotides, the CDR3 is TGTGCCAGCAGTGATTCGGGAATCTCCTACAATGAGCAGTTCTTC. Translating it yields CASSDSGISYNEQFF. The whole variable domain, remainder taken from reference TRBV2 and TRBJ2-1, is EPEVTQTPSHQVTQMGQEVILRCVPISNHLYFYWYRQILGQKVEFLVSFYNNEISEKSEIFDDQFSVERPDGSNFTLKIRSTKLEDSAMYFCASSDSGISYNEQFFGPGTRLTVL.

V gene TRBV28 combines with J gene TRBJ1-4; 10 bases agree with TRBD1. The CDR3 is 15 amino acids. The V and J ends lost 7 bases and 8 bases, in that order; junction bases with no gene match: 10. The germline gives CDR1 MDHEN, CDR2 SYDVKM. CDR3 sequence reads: CASTLRGQGREKLFF. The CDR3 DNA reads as TGTGCCAGCACCCTGCGGGGACAGGGGCGCGAAAAACTGTTTTTT.